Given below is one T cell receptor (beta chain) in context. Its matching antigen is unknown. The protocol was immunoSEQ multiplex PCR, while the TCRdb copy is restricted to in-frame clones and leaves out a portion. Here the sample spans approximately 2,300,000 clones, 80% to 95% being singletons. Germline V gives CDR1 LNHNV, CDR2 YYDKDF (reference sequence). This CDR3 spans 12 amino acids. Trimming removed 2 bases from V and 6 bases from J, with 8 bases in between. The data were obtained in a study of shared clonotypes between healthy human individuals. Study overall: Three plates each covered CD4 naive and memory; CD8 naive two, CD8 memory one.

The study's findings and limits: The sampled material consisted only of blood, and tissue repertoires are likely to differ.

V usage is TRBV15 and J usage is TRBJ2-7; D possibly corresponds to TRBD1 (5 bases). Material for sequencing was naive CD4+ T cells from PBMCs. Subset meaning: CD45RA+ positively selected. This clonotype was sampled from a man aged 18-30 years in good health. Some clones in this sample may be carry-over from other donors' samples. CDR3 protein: CATSRQGSEQYF. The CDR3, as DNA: TGTGCCACCAGCAGACAGGGTTCCGAGCAGTACTTC. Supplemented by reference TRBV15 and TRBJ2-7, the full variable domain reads DAMVIQNPRYQVTQFGKPVTLSCSQTLNHNVMYWYQQKSSQAPKLLFHYYDKDFNNEADTPDNFQSRRPNTSFCFLDIRSPGLGDTAMYLCATSRQGSEQYFGPGTRLTVT.